This record covers a single TCR beta chain. TCR beta chains were sequenced at survey level with immunoSEQ. Profiling relied on immunoSEQ multiplex PCR, and the TCRdb table lists in-frame clones only, not all of them. This table has 60,000 to 75,000 clones, 90% to 95% appearing once. Germline V gene sequence: CDR1 LGHNA, CDR2 YSLEER. The CDR3 consists of 15 residues. Trimming left V 0 bases short and J 9 bases short, with 15 bases between. This clonotype was obtained from a man aged 35 to 55 with rheumatoid arthritis. Sequenced: PBMCs. V and J are TRBV4-3 and TRBJ2-1; the D call may be TRBD1 or TRBD2 (5 bases each). CDR3 protein: CASSQEQLAGGEQFF. CDR3 nucleotides: TGCGCCAGCAGCCAAGAACAGTTAGCTGGGGGTGAGCAGTTCTTC.